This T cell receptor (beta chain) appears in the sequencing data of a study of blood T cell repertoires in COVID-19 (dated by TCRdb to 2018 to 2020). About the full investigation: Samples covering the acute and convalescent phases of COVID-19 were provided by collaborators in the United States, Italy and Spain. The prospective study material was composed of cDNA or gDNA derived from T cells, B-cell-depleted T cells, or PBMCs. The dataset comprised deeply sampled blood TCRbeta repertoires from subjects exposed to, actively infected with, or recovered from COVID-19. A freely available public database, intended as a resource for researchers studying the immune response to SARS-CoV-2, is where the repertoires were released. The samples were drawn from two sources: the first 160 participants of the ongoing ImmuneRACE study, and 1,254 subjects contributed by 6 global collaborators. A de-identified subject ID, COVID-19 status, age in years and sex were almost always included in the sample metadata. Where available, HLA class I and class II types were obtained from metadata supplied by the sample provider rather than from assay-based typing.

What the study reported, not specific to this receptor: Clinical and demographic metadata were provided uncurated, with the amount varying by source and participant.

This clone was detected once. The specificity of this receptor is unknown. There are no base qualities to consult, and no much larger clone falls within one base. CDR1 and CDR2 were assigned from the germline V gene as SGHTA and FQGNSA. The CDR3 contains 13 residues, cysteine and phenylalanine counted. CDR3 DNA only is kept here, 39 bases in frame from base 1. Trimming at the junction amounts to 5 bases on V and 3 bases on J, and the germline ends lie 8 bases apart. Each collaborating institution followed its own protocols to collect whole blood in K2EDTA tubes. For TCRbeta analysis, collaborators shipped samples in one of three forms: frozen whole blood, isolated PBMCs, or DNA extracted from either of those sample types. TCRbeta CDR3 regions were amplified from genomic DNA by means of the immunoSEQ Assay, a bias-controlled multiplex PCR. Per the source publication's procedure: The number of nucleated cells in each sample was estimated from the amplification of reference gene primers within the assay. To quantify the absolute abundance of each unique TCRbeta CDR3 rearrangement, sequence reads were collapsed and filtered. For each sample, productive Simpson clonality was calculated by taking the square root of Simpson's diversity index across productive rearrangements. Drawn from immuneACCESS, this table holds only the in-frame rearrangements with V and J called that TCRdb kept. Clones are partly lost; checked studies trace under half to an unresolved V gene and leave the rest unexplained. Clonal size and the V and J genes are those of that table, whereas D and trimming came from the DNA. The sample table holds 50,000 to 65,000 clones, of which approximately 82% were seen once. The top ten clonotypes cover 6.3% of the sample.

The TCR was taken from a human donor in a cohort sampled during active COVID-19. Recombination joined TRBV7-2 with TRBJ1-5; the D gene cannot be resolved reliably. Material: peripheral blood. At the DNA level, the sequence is TGTGCCAGCAGCCAGGATCTCAATCAGCCCCAGCATTTT. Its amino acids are CASSQDLNQPQHF.